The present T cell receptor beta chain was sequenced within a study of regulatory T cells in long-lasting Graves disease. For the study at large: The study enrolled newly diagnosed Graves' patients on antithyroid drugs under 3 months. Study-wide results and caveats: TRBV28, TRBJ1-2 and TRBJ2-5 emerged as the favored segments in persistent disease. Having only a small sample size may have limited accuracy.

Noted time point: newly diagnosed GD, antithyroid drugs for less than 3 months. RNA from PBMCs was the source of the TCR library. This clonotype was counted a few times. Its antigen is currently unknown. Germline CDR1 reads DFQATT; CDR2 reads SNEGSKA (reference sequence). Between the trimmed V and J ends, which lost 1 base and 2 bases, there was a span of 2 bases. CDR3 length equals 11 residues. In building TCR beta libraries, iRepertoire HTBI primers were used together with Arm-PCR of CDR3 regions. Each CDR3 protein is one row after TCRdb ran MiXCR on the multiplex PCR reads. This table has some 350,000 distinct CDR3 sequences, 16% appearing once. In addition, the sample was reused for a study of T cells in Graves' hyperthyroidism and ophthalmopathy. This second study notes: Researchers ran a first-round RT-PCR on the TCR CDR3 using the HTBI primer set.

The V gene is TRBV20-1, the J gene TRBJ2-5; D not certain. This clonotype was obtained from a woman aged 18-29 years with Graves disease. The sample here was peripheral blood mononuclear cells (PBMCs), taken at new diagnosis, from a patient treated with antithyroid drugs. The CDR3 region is CSARGQETQYF. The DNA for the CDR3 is TGCAGTGCTAGAGGACAAGAGACCCAGTACTTC.